This record concerns one T cell receptor (beta chain) sequence. Its antigen is not identified. The data belong to a study of T cell responses to AZD1222 COVID-19 vaccine. TCRdb's copy holds only in-frame clones and misses some; the assay was immunoSEQ multiplex PCR. The table lists about 57,000 clones, around 86% of them singletons. Study outcomes and limitations: Unmutated variant regions are reportedly targeted by nearly half of spike-specific TCRs. Only a handful of people who got AZD1222 tested seropositive at baseline. Clonal diversity was possibly underestimated, and the donors were mostly white British, with more females.

V was shortened by 3 bases and J by 8 bases, with 16 bases between the two germline ends. The CDR3 runs 15 residues. Germline lookup yields CDR1 SGHAT and CDR2 FQNNGV. The chain has TRBV11-2 and TRBJ1-4; TRBD1 is a possible D gene (5 bases). The TCR was taken from an adult in good health. This specimen consisted of peripheral blood, obtained on day 0 of AZD1222 vaccination. CDR3 nucleotides: TGTGCCAGCAGCTTTCAGGGAGTCAGGGACGAAAAACTGTTTTTT. Amino acid sequence: CASSFQGVRDEKLFF.